This TCR beta chain was obtained from a study of control samples from healthy donors and cancer patients. Measured with immunoSEQ multiplex PCR; TCRdb has only the in-frame clones, and not every one. In the table there are around 110,000 clones, 88% of which are singletons. This CDR3 region has 24 residues. The ends lost 2 bases at V and 5 bases at J; junction bases unmatched: 31. This rearrangement joins TRBV23-1 to TRBJ2-1; 9 bases fit TRBD1. TRBV23-1 has ORF status, its function being uncertain. Input material: blood. The TCR sequence derives from a woman aged 70 to 79 in good health. CDR3: CASSQQRGSSGTGCARPPNNEQFF. CDR3 DNA sequence: TGCGCCAGCAGTCAACAAAGAGGGTCCTCCGGGACAGGGTGTGCGCGGCCACCGAACAATGAGCAGTTCTTC.